This T cell receptor (beta chain) was sequenced for a study of graft-versus-host responses after intestinal transplantation. At the level of the study: Grafts that recipients had were multivisceral, liver-intestinal, or isolated intestinal transplants. Overall study findings and caveats: Early post-transplant falls in HvG clones accompanied the peak levels of circulating GvH clones.

The CDR3 consists of 13 residues. CDR1 is MNHEY and CDR2 is SVGAGI in the germline V gene. The germline V and J ends were trimmed by 2 bases and 2 bases, with 6 bases remaining between them. Of note for this clone: Its cognate antigen is unknown.

Data came from immunoSEQ multiplex PCR; TCRdb stores just in-frame clones and leaves some out. This sample has about 39,000 clones, with approximately 95% found just once. The TCR was taken from a human patient who received an intestinal transplant, so some T cells may come from the graft donor. The sample in question was PBMCs, obtained approximately 740 days after intestinal transplantation. The chain combines TRBV6-5 with TRBJ1-2, with D possibly TRBD1 on 5 matching bases. Here the CDR3 DNA reads TGTGCCAGCAGTTACCAGGGAAACTATGGCTACACCTTC. Amino acids: CASSYQGNYGYTF.